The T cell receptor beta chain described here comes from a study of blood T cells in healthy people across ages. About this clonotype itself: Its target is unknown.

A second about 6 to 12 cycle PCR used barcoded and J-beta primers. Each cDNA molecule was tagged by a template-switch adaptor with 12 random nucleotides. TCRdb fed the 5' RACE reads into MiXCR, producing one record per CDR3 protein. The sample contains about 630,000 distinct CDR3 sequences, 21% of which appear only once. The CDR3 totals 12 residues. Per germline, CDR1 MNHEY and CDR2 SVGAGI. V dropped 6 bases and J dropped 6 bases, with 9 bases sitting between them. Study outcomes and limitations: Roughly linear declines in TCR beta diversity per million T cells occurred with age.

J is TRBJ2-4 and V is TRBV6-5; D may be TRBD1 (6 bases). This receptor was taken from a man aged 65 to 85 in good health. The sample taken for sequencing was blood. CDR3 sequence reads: CASRQGGNIQYF. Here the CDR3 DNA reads TGTGCCAGCAGGCAAGGGGGAAACATTCAGTACTTC.